This T cell receptor (beta chain) stems from a study of CD8+ T cells in alopecia areata. Treatment specified: oral pan-JAK inhibitor, 5-10 mg twice daily. TCR sequencing used cDNA made by reverse transcription of extracted RNA. The assay was immunoSEQ multiplex PCR, and TCRdb's table has in-frame clones only and misses some. The repertoire holds approximately 200,000 clones, with around 43% as singletons. This CDR3 comprises 13 residues. Germline V gene lookup returns CDR1 SQVTM and CDR2 ANQGSEA. Trimming took 3 bases from V and 9 from J; bases not matched to a gene: 5. The J gene is TRBJ2-1, the V gene TRBV29-1, with 10 positions matching TRBD2. The specimen was CD4+ T cells sorted from blood, collected between weeks 36 and 40, from a patient treated with tofacitinib. The receptor comes from a human donor with alopecia areata. The CDR3 DNA is TGCAGCGTTGATTCTAGCGGGAGATCTGAGCAGTTCTTC. This encodes CSVDSSGRSEQFF.